This entry lists 15 T cell receptor beta chains sequenced from one sample in a study of cytomegalovirus exposure and HLA in healthy donors (dated by TCRdb to about 2017). The library was prepared using the immunoSEQ multiplex PCR assay. The multiplex PCR relied on a mix of 60 forward primers for TCR Vbeta segments and 13 reverse primers for TCR Jbeta segments. The table was pulled from immuneACCESS by TCRdb, which kept in-frame rearrangements only. Such tables lose some clones; where checked, under half of the loss comes from unresolved V genes, and the rest has no known cause. The sample contains 130,000 to 150,000 clones, roughly four fifths of them found a single time. The ten largest make up 4% to 5% of the sample. The sample consisted of PBMCs. The receptor source for this set is a man aged 40-55 years in good health and CMV-seropositive.

J is TRBJ1-3 and V is TRBV12-5; D call uncertain. Germline assignment: CDR1 LGHNT and CDR2 FRNRAP. CDR3 length equals 14 residues. V lost 5 bases to trimming and J lost 1 base, with 9 bases between them. The CDR3 sequence is CASGRDPSGNTIYF. The DNA of the CDR3 is TGTGCTAGTGGTCGGGATCCTTCTGGAAACACCATATATTTT.

The CDR3 DNA reads TGTGCCAGCAGCCCCGGGACTAGCGGTTACAATGAGCAGTTCTTC. Amino acid sequence: CASSPGTSGYNEQFF. The gene calls are TRBV27 and TRBJ2-1; TRBD2 matches at 11 bases. The trim removed 6 bases at V and 4 bases at J, leaving 5 bases unmatched. This CDR3 comprises 15 residues. Germline assignment: CDR1 MNHEY and CDR2 SMNVEV (reference sequence).

The rearrangement links TRBV5-1 to TRBJ1-3, with D possibly matching TRBD1 (6 bases). This CDR3 region has 15 residues. From germline, CDR1 is SGHRS and CDR2 YFSETQ. The V gene lost 1 base and the J gene lost 0 bases, with 8 bases spanning the gap. CDR3 loop: CASSLWGLSGNTIYF. CDR3 coding DNA: TGCGCCAGCAGCTTGTGGGGGCTCTCTGGAAACACCATATATTTT.

The gene calls are TRBV9 and TRBJ2-7, with D unclear. CDR3 size: 16 residues. Trimming shortened V by 3 bases and J by 4 bases, and 20 bases separated the two germline ends. Germline V gene lookup returns CDR1 SGDLS and CDR2 YYNGEE. The CDR3 is CASSARLSPPLYEQYF. The CDR3 nucleotides are TGTGCCAGCAGCGCCCGGCTATCCCCACCACTATACGAGCAGTACTTC.

Written as DNA, the CDR3 is TGTGCCAGCAAGCGGGAAACTGAAGCTTTCTTT. Protein sequence: CASKRETEAFF. J is TRBJ1-1 and V is TRBV7-9; D not certain. Germline lookup yields CDR1 SEHNR and CDR2 FQNEAQ (reference sequence). Trimming took 7 bases from V and 5 from J, leaving 8 bases between them. This CDR3 is built from 11 residues.

The CDR3 is CASSQGAYPNSPLHF. The CDR3 DNA is TGTGCCAGCAGCCAGGGGGCATACCCTAATTCACCCCTCCACTTT. The V and J genes are TRBV14 and TRBJ1-6; a weak D match, TRBD1 (6 bases). This CDR3 has 15 residues. The germline CDR1 and CDR2 sequences are SGHDN and FVKESK. With 3 bases removed from V and 6 bases from J, the gap between germline ends came to 12 bases.

The chain has TRBV5-1 and TRBJ2-4, with TRBD2 matching over 10 bases. The CDR3 has 18 residues. Per germline, CDR1 SGHRS and CDR2 YFSETQ. The trim removed 5 bases at V and 0 bases at J, leaving 11 bases unmatched. The CDR3 here is CASSLLAGGALAKNIQYF. CDR3 bases: TGCGCCAGCAGTTTGTTAGCGGGAGGAGCATTAGCCAAAAACATTCAGTACTTC.

The rearrangement joins TRBV7-3 to TRBJ2-2; 8 bases match TRBD1. Germline CDR1 is SGHTA and CDR2 is FQGTGA. The V segment lost 5 bases and the J segment 7 bases; nucleotides outside the gene matches: 15. The CDR3 is made up of 17 amino acids. The DNA of the CDR3 is TGTGCCAGCAGCCCGATGCGTCGTGAACAGGGGGTCGGGGAGCTGTTTTTT. Amino acid sequence: CASSPMRREQGVGELFF.

The chain's CDR3 is CASRTGQGVYEQYF. CDR3 DNA: TGTGCCAGCAGGACGGGACAGGGGGTCTACGAGCAGTACTTC. V gene TRBV6-5 combines with J gene TRBJ2-7; TRBD1 agrees at 11 bases. The CDR3 is 14 amino acids. Germline assignment: CDR1 MNHEY and CDR2 SVGAGI. V trimming: 6 bases; J trimming: 3 bases; junction bases outside the gene matches: 4.

This sequence joins TRBV7-8 and TRBJ1-2, with unresolved D. Per the germline V gene, CDR1 is SGHVS and CDR2 is FQNEAQ. V was trimmed by 1 base and J by 2 bases, leaving 5 bases between them. The length of the CDR3 is 13 residues. This CDR3 reads CASSLDTNYGYTF. CDR3 nucleotides: TGTGCCAGCAGCTTAGACACAAACTATGGCTACACCTTC.

V usage is TRBV4-3 and J usage is TRBJ1-2; D unclear. Trimming cost V 0 bases and J 2 bases, with 7 bases left between them. This CDR3 has 14 amino acids. CDR1 is LGHNA and CDR2 is YSLEER in the germline V gene. The CDR3 DNA is TGCGCCAGCAGCCAAGAGGGCACCAACTATGGCTACACCTTC. The encoded protein is CASSQEGTNYGYTF.

The chain has TRBV6-5 and TRBJ2-7; maybe TRBD2 (6 bases). V was pared by 5 bases and J by 6 bases, with 20 bases between. CDR3 length: 15 residues. CDR1 and CDR2 (germline): MNHEY, SVGAGI. The CDR3: CASSPPGLTFGEQYF. The CDR3 DNA sequence: TGTGCCAGCAGTCCTCCGGGACTGACCTTCGGCGAGCAGTACTTC.

This clone appeared once. The chain is built from TRBV5-1 and TRBJ2-3; 8 bases align to TRBD1. The CDR3 runs to 17 residues. With 0 bases clipped from V and 3 bases from J, the junction kept 9 bases outside the gene matches. Germline CDR1 SGHRS, CDR2 YFSETQ. CDR3 sequence reads: CASSLGWAGGATDTQYF. The CDR3 region has the DNA TGCGCCAGCAGCTTGGGGTGGGCAGGGGGCGCAACAGATACGCAGTATTTT.

The chain links TRBV2 to TRBJ1-5; D is unclear. The CDR3 contains 13 residues. Germline loops: CDR1 SNHLY, CDR2 FYNNEI. V lost 6 bases and J lost 4, with 10 bases in between. The CDR3 spells CASSLWANQPQHF. CDR3 sequence (DNA): TGTGCCAGCAGCCTTTGGGCGAATCAGCCCCAGCATTTT.

J is TRBJ1-1 and V is TRBV28, with 12 positions matching TRBD1. V was pared by 7 bases and J by 7 bases, with 7 bases of the junction left unmatched. Germline V lookup: CDR1 MDHEN, CDR2 SYDVKM. This CDR3 is built from 14 residues. The CDR3 coding sequence is TGTGCCAGCAACCGGGACAGGGGGCAGATTGAAGCTTTCTTT. It is translated as CASNRDRGQIEAFF. The full variable domain, rest sourced from reference TRBV28 and TRBJ1-1, is DVKVTQSSRYLVKRTGEKVFLECVQDMDHENMFWYRQDPGLGLRLIYFSYDVKMKEKGDIPEGYSVSREKKERFSLILESASTNQTSMYLCASNRDRGQIEAFFGQGTRLTVV.